This TCR beta chain was captured in a study of spatial heterogeneity in lung cancer (dated by TCRdb to about 2019). About the study as a whole: Beta-chain transcripts were consistently detected in greater numbers than alpha-chain transcripts, which likely reflects a higher abundance of beta-chain transcripts. In the raw uncorrected reads, each unique combination of TCR and UMI appeared more than ten times on average. TCR alpha and beta repertoires were quantitatively compared across multiple tumor regions, matched nontumor lung and blood in non-small cell lung cancer. Nonsynonymous mutation counts, determined by whole-exome sequencing of tumor tissue, were related to TCR repertoire features. At surgery, both alpha and beta chains were TCR-sequenced in 220 tumor regions, 63 to 65 matched nontumor lung samples and some 56 PBMC samples.

Clipping removes 4 bases from V and 6 bases from J, with 14 as the unmatched junction base count. Based on the germline V gene (reference sequence), the CDR1 and CDR2 sequences are SGHNT and YYREEE. The CDR3 contains 18 residues, cysteine and phenylalanine counted. Left in the record is the CDR3 DNA by itself, 54 bases read in frame from the first base. Worth noting for this clonotype: Its target antigen remains unknown. No base quality information exists; no much larger clone differs at one position.

The intended sense of this specimen's time point label: sample taken at primary tumor resection. Without any cell sorting, TCR sequencing was performed on whole RNA extracted either from tumor and nontumor lung tissue or from cryopreserved PBMC samples. Donors were some 70 patients with early-stage, untreated non-small cell lung cancer from the lung TRACERx cohort. Only patients for whom sufficient RNA was available from at least two tumor regions were selected for TCR sequencing. General findings and caveats noted by the study authors: Confirming at a functional level the hypothesis that regional TCRs recognize regional mutations was considered to require additional single-cell paired TCR alpha and beta sequencing. Ubiquitous expanded tumor TCRs showed up in blood more often at tumor resection than at routine follow-up.

Library preparation was by 5' RACE. The run used a NextSeq 500. The TCR library protocol attached a unique molecular identifier to each TCR cDNA molecule to allow correction of PCR and sequencing errors. As for the original processing: Decombinator tools were used for TCR identification, UMI-based error correction and CDR3 extraction. Expanded TCRs were defined as those above a frequency of 2 per 1,000, corresponding to the top 1% of the tumor frequency distribution. Rényi diversity was computed with the R vegan package after subsampling each repertoire 100 times to 5,000 TCRs. To build CDR3 similarity networks, amino acid triplet string-kernel similarity was used, and CDR3s were connected when their pairwise similarity was above 0.82. TCRdb itself trimmed the public reads at Q25 with fastp, ran MiXCR and retained productive beta chains. Each entry is one CDR3 protein sequence, shown with its most common DNA and genes. These V and J calls originate from TCRdb's pipeline instead of the authors' own analysis. Across this sample there are some 100,000 distinct CDR3 sequences, with approximately 12% seen only once. The ten largest clones capture approximately 39% of the sample.

Sequences were derived from PBMCs, sampled at surgery. The TCR sequence derives from a male donor with early-stage non-small cell lung cancer. The V and J genes are TRBV5-4 and TRBJ2-3; 13 nucleotides in the junction match TRBD2. The DNA reads as follows: TGTGCCAGCAGCCACGAAACTACACTAGCGGGGGGGGCTGATACGCAGTATTTT. Protein translation: CASSHETTLAGGADTQYF. With all but the CDR3 taken from the reference TRBV5-4 and TRBJ2-3 genes, the full variable domain is: ETGVTQSPTHLIKTRGQQVTLRCSSQSGHNTVSWYQQALGQGPQFIFQYYREEENGRGNFPPRFSGLQFPNYSSELNVNALELDDSALYLCASSHETTLAGGADTQYFGPGTRLTVL.